Detailed here is one T cell receptor beta chain. Antigen specificity is unknown. These data belong to a study of shared clonotypes between healthy human individuals. Findings and caveats of the study: It was the non-shared clonotypes that had lower generation probabilities than clonotypes shared by all four donors.

Germline CDR1 and CDR2: SGDLS and YYNGEE. CDR3 length: 15 residues. Trimming cost V 3 bases and J 2 bases, with 13 bases left between them. Deep was the level at which the assay was run. Profiled with immunoSEQ multiplex PCR; TCRdb holds only in-frame clones, not every one. The sample holds some 2,500,000 clones, 90% to 95% seen once. This TCR was sampled from a man aged 18 to 35 in good health. Some clones in this sample may be carry-over from other donors' samples. This chain links TRBV9 with TRBJ2-3; D is tentatively TRBD1 or TRBD2 (5 bases each). The sample was naive CD4+ T cells from PBMCs. This sample's subset: CD45RA+ positively selected. CDR3 in DNA: TGTGCCAGCAGCGCCCGTCTGGGGACCACAGATACGCAGTATTTT. Residues: CASSARLGTTDTQYF.